A selection of T cell receptor beta chains follows, all from one sample in a study of shared clonotypes between healthy human individuals. Some clones are missing from TCRdb's copy, which holds only in-frame ones; the method was immunoSEQ multiplex PCR. Counted here are 950,000 to 1,300,000 clones, roughly 80% occurring once; the ten biggest clones make up 1.4% to 1.5%. Sequencing was performed on memory CD4+ T cells sorted from blood. Receptors were obtained from a man aged 18 to 30 in good health. Each CDR3 is given with its conserved first and last residue. Fields, in order: D gene, J gene, V gene, clone size, CDR3 DNA, CDR3 protein. A D gene is named only where the DNA matches it firmly. Clone sizes are given selectively: once, few, many, or a class where the clone is expanded.

TRBD2	TRBJ2-2	TRBV4-2	-	TGTGCCAGCAGCCAAGGACTAGCGGGGGCGAACACCGGGGAGCTGTTTTTT	CASSQGLAGANTGELFF
TRBD2	TRBJ2-7	TRBV2	-	TGTGCCAGCAGGGGGACTAGCGGGAGGTTTAGCTCCTACGAGCAGTACTTC	CASRGTSGRFSSYEQYF
-	TRBJ2-7	TRBV29-1	-	TGCAGCGCCACGAAACCTACCGGCCATACCTACGAGCAGTACTTC	CSATKPTGHTYEQYF
-	TRBJ2-2	TRBV4-1	once	TGCGCCAGCAGCCAAGATCAAGCTGGTCGCGGGGAGCTGTTTTTT	CASSQDQAGRGELFF
TRBD1	TRBJ2-3	TRBV6-6	-	TGTGCCACCGGGACAGGGGGCACAGATACGCAGTATTTT	CATGTGGTDTQYF
-	TRBJ1-1	TRBV18	-	TGTGCCAGCCAGTTGGGCACGTCTGGCACTGAAGCTTTCTTT	CASQLGTSGTEAFF
-	TRBJ2-5	TRBV9	-	TGTGCCAGCAGCGTAGGCGTTCAAGAGACCCAGTACTTC	CASSVGVQETQYF
-	TRBJ1-2	TRBV18	-	TGTGCCAGCTCAAGTACCCGGGACAACTATGGCTACACCTTC	CASSSTRDNYGYTF
-	TRBJ2-5	TRBV30	-	TGTGCCTGGAGTCCTTTCGGTCGGTTGAGTGAACAGACCCAGTACTTC	CAWSPFGRLSEQTQYF
-	TRBJ1-1	TRBV5-6	-	TGTGCCAGCAGCCCTATTAAAAGCACTGAAGCTTTCTTT	CASSPIKSTEAFF
-	TRBJ2-3	TRBV14	-	TGTGCCAGCATGGAGGCAGCGACAGATACGCAGTATTTT	CASMEAATDTQYF
-	TRBJ2-5	TRBV18	-	TGTGCCAGCTCACCCTCACAGACGGAGACCCAGTACTTC	CASSPSQTETQYF
-	TRBJ1-5	TRBV21-1	-	TGTGCCCAGCGACGGTACCGGCAAGGCTTAAATCAGCCCCAGCATTTT	CAQRRYRQGLNQPQHF
TRBD2	TRBJ2-7	TRBV6-6	-	TGTGCCAGCCGGACGGAGAGGGGGGGGACTAGCCACGAGCAGTACTTC	CASRTERGGTSHEQYF
TRBD2	TRBJ2-3	TRBV5-4	-	TGTGCCAGCAGCTTGTCTAGCGGGGCCGGCCCAGATACGCAGTATTTT	CASSLSSGAGPDTQYF
TRBD2	TRBJ2-1	TRBV9	-	TGTGCCAGCAGCGTAGCCTCGGGACTAGGGCACAATGAGCAGTTCTTC	CASSVASGLGHNEQFF
-	TRBJ2-1	TRBV7-3	-	TGTGCCAGCAGCTCGGGGAGCTCCTACAATGAGCAGTTCTTC	CASSSGSSYNEQFF
TRBD1	TRBJ1-2	TRBV25-1	-	TGTGCCAGCAGTGAACCCAGACAGGGGGACTCCTATGGCTACACCTTC	CASSEPRQGDSYGYTF
TRBD1	TRBJ1-1	TRBV6-1	-	TGTGCCAGCAGTGGACAGGGGCCGAACACTGAAGCTTTCTTT	CASSGQGPNTEAFF
-	TRBJ1-1	TRBV6-6	-	TGTGCCAGCAGCCCTAACCTCGGCACTGAAGCTTTCTTT	CASSPNLGTEAFF
TRBD2	TRBJ2-1	TRBV19	-	TGTGCCAGTAGTATAGATCTTGGCGGGAGGGTTTATGAGCAGTTCTTC	CASSIDLGGRVYEQFF
-	TRBJ1-3	TRBV30	once	TGTGCCTGGACGACAAGAGGGATCTCTGGAAACACCATATATTTT	CAWTTRGISGNTIYF
-	TRBJ1-5	TRBV5-6	-	TGTGCCAGCAGCCGGGGGGCAGGGGGCAATCAGCCCCAGCATTTT	CASSRGAGGNQPQHF
-	TRBJ1-1	TRBV6-1	-	TGTGCCAGCAGTGGACGGGACACCTACACTGAAGCTTTCTTT	CASSGRDTYTEAFF
-	TRBJ2-5	TRBV6-5	-	TGTGCCAGCGTCCCCCGGGGCCAAGAGACCCAGTACTTC	CASVPRGQETQYF
-	TRBJ1-4	TRBV19	-	TGTGCCAGTAGTATGGGATGGAGGGCAACTAATGAAAAACTGTTTTTT	CASSMGWRATNEKLFF
TRBD1	TRBJ2-2	TRBV7-3	-	TGTGCCAGCAGCCCGACAGGGGGTGTCGTCGGGGAGCTGTTTTTT	CASSPTGGVVGELFF
-	TRBJ1-1	TRBV19	-	TGTGCCAGTAGTGGGCGATACCCTGAAGCTTTCTTT	CASSGRYPEAFF
TRBD2	TRBJ2-7	TRBV28	-	TGTGCCAGCAGTTCTAGCGGGGGGGCCCCCCACGAGCAGTACTTC	CASSSSGGAPHEQYF
-	TRBJ2-3	TRBV7-8	-	TGTGCCAGCAGCTTGGGCTCGAGTTCGGATACGCAGTATTTT	CASSLGSSSDTQYF
TRBD2	TRBJ2-3	TRBV11-2	-	TGTGCCAGCAGCTTAGGGGTAGCGGGGGGGACCTCAGATACGCAGTATTTT	CASSLGVAGGTSDTQYF
-	TRBJ1-5	TRBV7-8	few	TGTGCCAGCAGCCCGGTTGGGGCCAATCAGCCCCAGCATTTT	CASSPVGANQPQHF
-	TRBJ1-3	TRBV30	-	TGTGCCTGGACCCCGAGAGACGGTGGAAACACCATATATTTT	CAWTPRDGGNTIYF
-	TRBJ2-7	TRBV7-2	few	TGTGCCAGCAGCTTAGCCTACCGAGCGGACTACGAGCAGTACTTC	CASSLAYRADYEQYF
TRBD2	TRBJ2-5	TRBV11-2	-	TGTGCCAGCAGCTTATCGCTCGGGAGGGGGCAAGAGACCCAGTACTTC	CASSLSLGRGQETQYF
TRBD1	TRBJ1-2	TRBV19	-	TGTGCCAGTAGTACTGTCCTAGGACAGGGGGTCGGCTACACCTTC	CASSTVLGQGVGYTF
TRBD1	TRBJ2-5	TRBV2	many	TGTGCCAGCACTGGGGGACAGCCAAGAACCCAGTACTTC	CASTGGQPRTQYF
TRBD1	TRBJ2-5	TRBV6-1	once	TGTGCCAGCAGCGGGACAGAGGGTCGTACCCAGTACTTC	CASSGTEGRTQYF
TRBD1	TRBJ2-7	TRBV4-1	-	TGCGCCAGCAGGCGACAGGGAGTGGGTAGCTACGAGCAGTACTTC	CASRRQGVGSYEQYF
-	TRBJ2-7	TRBV6-1	few	TGTGCCAGCACCGAAGGGGGAGTAGCCTACGAGCAGTACTTC	CASTEGGVAYEQYF
TRBD1	TRBJ2-5	TRBV6-1	-	TGTGCCAGCAGAGACAGGGCGGTTAGAGAGACCCAGTACTTC	CASRDRAVRETQYF
TRBD1	TRBJ2-5	TRBV29-1	-	TGCAGCGTTAGAGGGACAGACGTTTCGGCCCAGTACTTC	CSVRGTDVSAQYF
-	TRBJ2-7	TRBV2	few	TGTGCCAGCAGCGCCAGAGTCCCCTCTTACGAGCAGTACTTC	CASSARVPSYEQYF
-	TRBJ2-1	TRBV18	-	TGTGCCAGCTCACCATACACAGGGCGAACCTACAATGAGCAGTTCTTC	CASSPYTGRTYNEQFF
-	TRBJ1-1	TRBV29-1	-	TGCAGCGTTGAAGGTGCAGGGGTGAGTCGTGGGGCTTTCTTT	CSVEGAGVSRGAFF
TRBD1	TRBJ1-3	TRBV13	-	TGTGCCAGCAGCCAAGACCTGCCGGGGACAGGGTCTGGAAACACCATATATTTT	CASSQDLPGTGSGNTIYF
-	TRBJ2-1	TRBV19	many	TGTGCCAGTATGGGGACTGGGGGTCCCAATGAGCAGTTCTTC	CASMGTGGPNEQFF
TRBD1	TRBJ2-2	TRBV7-7	-	TGTGCTAGCAGCCCAAGGGCAGGGGGAAACACCGGGGAGCTGTTTTTT	CASSPRAGGNTGELFF
TRBD1	TRBJ2-2	TRBV29-1	-	TGCAGCGTTTACGACAGGGGGGCGAACACCGGGGAGCTGTTTTTT	CSVYDRGANTGELFF
TRBD1	TRBJ1-4	TRBV25-1	-	TGTGCCAGCAAGGAGACACCCGGGACAGAGGTGTTTTTT	CASKETPGTEVFF
-	TRBJ2-7	TRBV10-2	-	TGCGCCAGCAGTGAGTCGCGTCTTGTATACCAGACTTCCGAGCAGTACTTC	CASSESRLVYQTSEQYF
TRBD1	TRBJ1-5	TRBV10-1	few	TGCGCCAGCAGTGCAGGAGGGACAGATCAGCCCCAGCATTTT	CASSAGGTDQPQHF
TRBD1	TRBJ1-1	TRBV29-1	-	TGCAGCGTTGAAGGTTCTCGGACAGGGATGACTGAAGCTTTCTTT	CSVEGSRTGMTEAFF
-	TRBJ2-3	TRBV5-4	-	TGTGCCAGCAGCCCCGGACGGGGTAGGGGAGATACGCAGTATTTT	CASSPGRGRGDTQYF